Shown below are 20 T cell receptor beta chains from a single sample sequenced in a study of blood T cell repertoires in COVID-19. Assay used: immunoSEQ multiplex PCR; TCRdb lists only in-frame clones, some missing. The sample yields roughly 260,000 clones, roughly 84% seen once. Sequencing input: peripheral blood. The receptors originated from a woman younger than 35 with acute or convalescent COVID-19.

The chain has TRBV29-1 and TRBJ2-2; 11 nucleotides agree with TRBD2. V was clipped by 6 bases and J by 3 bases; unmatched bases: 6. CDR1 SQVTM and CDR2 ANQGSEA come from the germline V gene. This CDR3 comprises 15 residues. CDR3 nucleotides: TGCAGCGTCGATACTAGCGGGAGTCACACCGGGGAGCTGTTTTTT. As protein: CSVDTSGSHTGELFF.

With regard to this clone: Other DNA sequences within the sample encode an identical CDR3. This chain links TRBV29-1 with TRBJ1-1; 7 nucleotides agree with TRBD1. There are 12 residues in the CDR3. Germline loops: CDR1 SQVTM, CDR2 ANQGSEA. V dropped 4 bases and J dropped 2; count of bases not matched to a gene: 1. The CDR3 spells CSVGTGNTEAFF. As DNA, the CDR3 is TGCAGCGTTGGGACAGGTAACACTGAAGCTTTCTTT.

For the CDR3, the DNA is TGTGCCACCAGCATTAGCGGGAACTCCTACGAGCAGTACTTC. Amino acids: CATSISGNSYEQYF. This chain uses TRBV15 with TRBJ2-7; TRBD2 matches at 8 bases. The CDR3 totals 14 residues. The V segment lost 4 bases and the J segment 0 bases; nucleotides outside the gene matches: 2. Looked up from germline, CDR1 is LNHNV and CDR2 is YYDKDF (reference sequence).

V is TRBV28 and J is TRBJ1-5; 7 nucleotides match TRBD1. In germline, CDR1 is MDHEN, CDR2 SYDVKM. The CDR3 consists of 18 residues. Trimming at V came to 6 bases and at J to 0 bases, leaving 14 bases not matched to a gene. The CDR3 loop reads CASRPMTGWGDSNQPQHF. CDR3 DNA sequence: TGTGCCAGCAGGCCTATGACAGGGTGGGGGGATAGCAATCAGCCCCAGCATTTT.

CDR3 protein: CASSQAKPGTSGSNEQFF. The CDR3 region has the DNA TGTGCCAGCAGCCAAGCAAAACCTGGGACTAGCGGGAGTAATGAGCAGTTCTTC. The chain joins TRBV3-1 (or the pseudogene TRBV3-2) to TRBJ2-1; TRBD2 matches at 14 bases. Losses at the gene ends were 1 base for V and 7 bases for J; bases not matched to a gene: 9. The germline CDR1 and CDR2 sequences are LGHDT and YNNKEL (reference sequence). CDR3 length: 18 amino acids.

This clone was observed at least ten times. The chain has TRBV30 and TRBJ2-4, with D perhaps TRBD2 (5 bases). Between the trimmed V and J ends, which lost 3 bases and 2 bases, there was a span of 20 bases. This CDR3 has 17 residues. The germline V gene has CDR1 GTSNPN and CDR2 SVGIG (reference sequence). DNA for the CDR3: TGTGCCTGGAGCCTTCCGGGGAATCGCGCTCCCAAAAACATTCAGTACTTC. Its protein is CAWSLPGNRAPKNIQYF.

CDR3 protein: CASMMRAGANTGELFF. The CDR3 nucleotides read TGTGCCAGCATGATGAGAGCGGGGGCGAACACCGGGGAGCTGTTTTTT. This chain uses TRBV27 with TRBJ2-2, with TRBD2 matching over 8 bases. After removal of 7 bases from V and 0 bases from J, the junction contained 7 bases not matched to a gene. In germline, CDR1 is MNHEY, CDR2 SMNVEV (reference sequence). This CDR3 is built from 16 residues.

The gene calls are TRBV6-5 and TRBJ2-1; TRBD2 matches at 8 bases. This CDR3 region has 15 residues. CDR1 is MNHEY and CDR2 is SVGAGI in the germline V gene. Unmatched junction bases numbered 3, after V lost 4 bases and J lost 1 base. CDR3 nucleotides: TGTGCCAGCAGTTTGGCTAGCGGGTCCTACAATGAGCAGTTCTTC. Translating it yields CASSLASGSYNEQFF.

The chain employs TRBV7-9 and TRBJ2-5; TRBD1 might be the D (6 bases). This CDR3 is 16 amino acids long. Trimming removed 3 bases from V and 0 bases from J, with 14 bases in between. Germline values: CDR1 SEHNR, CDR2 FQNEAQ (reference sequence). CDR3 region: CASSLITGKNQETQYF. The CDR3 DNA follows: TGTGCCAGCAGCTTGATCACAGGGAAGAACCAAGAGACCCAGTACTTC.

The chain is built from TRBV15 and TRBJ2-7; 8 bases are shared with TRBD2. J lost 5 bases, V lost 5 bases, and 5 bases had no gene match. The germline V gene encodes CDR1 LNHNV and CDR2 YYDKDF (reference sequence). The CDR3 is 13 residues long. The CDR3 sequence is CATSPGLVNEQYF. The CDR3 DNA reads TGTGCCACCAGCCCGGGACTAGTTAACGAGCAGTACTTC.

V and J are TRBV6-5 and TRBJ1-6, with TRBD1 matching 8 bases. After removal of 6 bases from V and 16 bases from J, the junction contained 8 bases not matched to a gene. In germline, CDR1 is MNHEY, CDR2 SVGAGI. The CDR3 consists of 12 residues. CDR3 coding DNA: TGTGCCAGCAGGATCACAGGGGGTGGGCTCCACTTT. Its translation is CASRITGGGLHF.

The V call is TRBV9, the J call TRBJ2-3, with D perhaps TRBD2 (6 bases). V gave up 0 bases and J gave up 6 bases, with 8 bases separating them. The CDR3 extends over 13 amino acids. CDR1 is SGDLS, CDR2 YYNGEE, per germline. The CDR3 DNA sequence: TGTGCCAGCAGCGTAGGGGGGACTGATACGCAGTATTTT. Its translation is CASSVGGTDTQYF.

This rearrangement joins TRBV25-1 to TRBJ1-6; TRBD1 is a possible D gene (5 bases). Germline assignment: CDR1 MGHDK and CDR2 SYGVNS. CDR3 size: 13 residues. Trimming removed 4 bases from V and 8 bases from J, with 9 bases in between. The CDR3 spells CASSVGDHSPLHF. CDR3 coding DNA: TGTGCCAGCAGTGTAGGGGATCATTCACCCCTCCACTTT.

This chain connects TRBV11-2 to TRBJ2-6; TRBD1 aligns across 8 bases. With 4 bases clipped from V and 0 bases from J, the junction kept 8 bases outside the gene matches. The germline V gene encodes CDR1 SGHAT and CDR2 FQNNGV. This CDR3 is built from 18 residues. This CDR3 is CASSSHMGTGSGANVLTF. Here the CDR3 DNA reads TGTGCCAGCAGCTCTCACATGGGGACAGGCTCTGGGGCCAACGTCCTGACTTTC.

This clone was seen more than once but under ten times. The CDR3 bases are TGTGCCAGCAGCCAAGATCGTTCGGGGGATACGCAGTATTTT. This gives the protein CASSQDRSGDTQYF. The rearrangement joins TRBV14 to TRBJ2-3; tentatively, D is TRBD2 (5 bases). CDR1 is SGHDN, CDR2 FVKESK, per germline. The CDR3 has 14 amino acids. V lost 0 bases and J lost 6, with 10 bases in between.

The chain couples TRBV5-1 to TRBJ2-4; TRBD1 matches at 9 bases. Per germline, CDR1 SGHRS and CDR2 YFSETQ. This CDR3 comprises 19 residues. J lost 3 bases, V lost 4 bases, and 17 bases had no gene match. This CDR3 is CASSLIGTGKSSLKNIQYF. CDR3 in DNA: TGCGCCAGCAGCCTCATAGGGACAGGGAAGTCTTCCCTCAAAAACATTCAGTACTTC.

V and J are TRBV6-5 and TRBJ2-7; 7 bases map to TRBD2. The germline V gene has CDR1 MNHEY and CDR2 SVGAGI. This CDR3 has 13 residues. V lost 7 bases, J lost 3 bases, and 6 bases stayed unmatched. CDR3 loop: CASKVTSSYEQYF. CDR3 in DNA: TGTGCCAGCAAGGTGACTAGCAGCTACGAGCAGTACTTC.

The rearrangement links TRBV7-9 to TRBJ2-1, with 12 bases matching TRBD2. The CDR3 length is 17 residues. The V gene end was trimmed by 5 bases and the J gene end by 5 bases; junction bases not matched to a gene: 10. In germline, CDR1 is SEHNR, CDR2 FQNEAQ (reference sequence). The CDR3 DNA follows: TGTGCCAGCAGCCATCCACTAGCGGGAGGTGGAGACAATGAGCAGTTCTTC. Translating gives CASSHPLAGGGDNEQFF.

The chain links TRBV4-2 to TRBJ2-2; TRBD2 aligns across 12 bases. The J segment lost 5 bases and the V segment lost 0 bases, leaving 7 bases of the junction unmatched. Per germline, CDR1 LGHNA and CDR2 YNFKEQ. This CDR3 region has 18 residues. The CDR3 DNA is TGTGCCAGCAGCCAAGATCTAGCGGGAGGGTTCGGGACCGGGGAGCTGTTTTTT. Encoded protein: CASSQDLAGGFGTGELFF.

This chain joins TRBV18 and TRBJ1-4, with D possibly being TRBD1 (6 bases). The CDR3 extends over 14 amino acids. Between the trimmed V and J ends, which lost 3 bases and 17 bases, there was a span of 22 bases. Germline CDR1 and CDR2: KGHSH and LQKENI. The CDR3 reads CASSPNEQGRRRFF. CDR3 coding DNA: TGTGCCAGCTCACCGAATGAACAGGGCAGACGTCGATTTTTT.